Following are 21 T cell receptor beta chains from one sample sequenced in a study of graft-versus-host responses after intestinal transplantation. Their specific antigens are unknown. Using immunoSEQ multiplex PCR, the repertoire was profiled, and TCRdb retains in-frame clones only, with some absent. Here the sample spans under 140,000 clones, around 95% being singletons. The source material was unstimulated CD8+ T cells sorted from spleen or lymph node cells, sampled before intestinal transplant. Receptor source: a human donor who received an intestinal transplant.

The chain couples TRBV4-1 to TRBJ2-2, with 8 bases aligning to TRBD2. Germline CDR1 is MGHRA and CDR2 is YSYEKL. The CDR3 extends over 18 amino acids. With V trimmed by 0 bases and J by 0 bases, 6 bases remained unmatched. The CDR3 nucleotides are TGCGCCAGCAGCCAAGAAGCGCCGGGACTAGCGAACACCGGGGAGCTGTTTTTT. As protein: CASSQEAPGLANTGELFF.

The chain carries TRBV7-6 and TRBJ2-1; 7 nucleotides align to TRBD2. Germline-derived CDR1 and CDR2 are SGHVS and FNYEAQ. CDR3 length: 14 amino acids. The trim removed 2 bases at V and 7 bases at J, leaving 5 bases unmatched. CDR3 sequence (DNA): TGTGCCAGCAGCTTACGGCGGGGGAGGAATGAGCAGTTCTTC. It yields the protein CASSLRRGRNEQFF.

J is TRBJ2-7 and V is TRBV4-1; D unclear. The CDR3 sequence is 16 residues long. Per the germline V gene, CDR1 is MGHRA and CDR2 is YSYEKL. The V gene lost 1 base and the J gene lost 0 bases, with 13 bases spanning the gap. The CDR3 spells CASSQVFSDLSYEQYF. Here the CDR3 DNA reads TGCGCCAGCAGCCAAGTCTTCAGTGATCTCTCCTACGAGCAGTACTTC.

This clone was detected once. The chain carries TRBV27 and TRBJ1-2; no reliable D call. The length of the CDR3 is 15 residues. The V end was cut by 4 bases, the J end by 2 bases, with 14 bases between. CDR1 and CDR2 (germline): MNHEY, SMNVEV (reference sequence). DNA for the CDR3: TGTGCCAGCAGTTCGACGACGAGTTACAACTATGGCTACACCTTC. Its protein product is CASSSTTSYNYGYTF.

V and J are TRBV7-6 and TRBJ1-2; 8 bases are a match to TRBD1. Germline CDR1 SGHVS, CDR2 FNYEAQ. Unmatched junction bases numbered 7, after V lost 1 base and J lost 6 bases. This CDR3 is built from 15 residues. The CDR3 sequence is CASSLVGRGRNGYTF. CDR3 nucleotide sequence: TGTGCCAGCAGCTTAGTTGGCAGGGGGCGAAATGGCTACACCTTC.

The chain carries TRBV29-1 and TRBJ2-1; D is perhaps TRBD1 or TRBD2 (6 bases each). The CDR3 consists of 15 residues. CDR1 is SQVTM and CDR2 is ANQGSEA in the germline V gene. Trimming took 7 bases from V and 2 from J, leaving 18 bases between them. The CDR3 region is CSGMTGAEPYNEQFF. DNA for the CDR3: TGCAGCGGAATGACGGGGGCTGAGCCCTACAATGAGCAGTTCTTC.

J is TRBJ2-2 and V is TRBV2; 10 positions agree with TRBD1. The length of the CDR3 is 17 residues. Trimming took 7 bases from V and 7 from J; bases not matched to a gene: 15. Germline values: CDR1 SNHLY, CDR2 FYNNEI. The DNA for the CDR3 is TGTGCCAGCAAAACTAAGCGGAGGGACAGGGGTGTCGGGGAGCTGTTTTTT. Its protein is CASKTKRRDRGVGELFF.

The gene calls are TRBV2 and TRBJ1-2, with a possible D match to TRBD1 (6 bases). The germline V gene has CDR1 SNHLY and CDR2 FYNNEI. The V gene lost 8 bases and the J gene lost 3 bases, with 13 bases spanning the gap. The CDR3 sequence is 13 residues long. This CDR3 reads CASDPGGDYGYTF. The CDR3 bases are TGTGCCAGCGATCCCGGGGGCGACTATGGCTACACCTTC.

This chain links TRBV7-9 with TRBJ2-1; D is ambiguous. CDR3 size: 16 residues. The V gene's germline CDR1 is SEHNR and CDR2 FQNEAQ (reference sequence). The ends were cut back, 5 bases at V and 3 bases at J, with 17 bases in the middle. The chain's CDR3 is CASSPTKLDNYNEQFF. As DNA, the CDR3 is TGTGCCAGCAGCCCTACCAAACTCGACAACTACAATGAGCAGTTCTTC.

This sequence joins TRBV5-1 and TRBJ2-2, with D unresolved. Germline CDR1 is SGHRS and CDR2 is YFSETQ. Trimming left V 4 bases short and J 7 bases short, with 17 bases between. The CDR3 sequence is 15 residues long. The CDR3 DNA reads TGCGCCAGCAGCCGATGGGAAGACCTCATCGGGGAGCTGTTTTTT. Its translation is CASSRWEDLIGELFF.

The V and J genes are TRBV9 and TRBJ1-2; 8 bases align to TRBD1. This CDR3 is 17 amino acids long. The trim removed 5 bases at V and 0 bases at J, leaving 12 bases unmatched. Germline assignment: CDR1 SGDLS and CDR2 YYNGEE. The chain's CDR3 is CASSLPGQERSNYGYTF. The CDR3 bases are TGTGCCAGCAGTCTGCCGGGACAGGAGCGTTCTAACTATGGCTACACCTTC.

The rearrangement joins TRBV19 to TRBJ1-1; weak D call: TRBD1 (6 bases). The CDR3 totals 13 residues. Germline CDR1 is LNHDA and CDR2 is SQIVND (reference sequence). Trimming cost V 6 bases and J 4 bases, with 12 bases left between them. DNA of the CDR3: TGTGCCAGTAGGATGGGGGGGGCCACTGAAGCTTTCTTT. As protein: CASRMGGATEAFF.

V and J are TRBV19 and TRBJ2-7; 9 bases match TRBD1. CDR3 length equals 13 residues. V lost 5 bases to trimming and J lost 2 bases; unmatched junction nucleotides: 1. Germline V CDR1 and CDR2: LNHDA, SQIVND (reference sequence). CDR3 DNA sequence: TGTGCCAGTAGTGGGACAGGGCCCTACGAGCAGTACTTC. Its protein product is CASSGTGPYEQYF.

This clone was counted once. The chain links TRBV15 to TRBJ1-2; 10 bases map to TRBD1. The CDR3 is 18 amino acids. Germline loops: CDR1 LNHNV, CDR2 YYDKDF (reference sequence). The V gene end was trimmed by 5 bases and the J gene end by 4 bases; junction bases not matched to a gene: 16. The CDR3 DNA is TGTGCCACCAGCCCCCCCGCCCGGGACAGGGGATTCCTCTATGGCTACACCTTC. This codes for CATSPPARDRGFLYGYTF. The full variable domain, its missing parts supplied by reference TRBV15 and TRBJ1-2, is DAMVIQNPRYQVTQFGKPVTLSCSQTLNHNVMYWYQQKSSQAPKLLFHYYDKDFNNEADTPDNFQSRRPNTSFCFLDIRSPGLGDTAMYLCATSPPARDRGFLYGYTFGSGTRLTVV.

The chain has TRBV5-1 and TRBJ2-7; 8 bases are shared with TRBD2. Unmatched junction bases numbered 3, after V lost 4 bases and J lost 3 bases. Germline V lookup: CDR1 SGHRS, CDR2 YFSETQ. This CDR3 comprises 13 residues. CDR3 sequence: CASSPTSDYEQYF. For the CDR3, the DNA is TGCGCCAGCAGCCCGACTAGCGACTACGAGCAGTACTTC.

The DNA of the CDR3 is TGTGCCAGCAGCTTAAAGGGCCGCAGGCTAACCAACACTGAAGCTTTCTTT. It specifies CASSLKGRRLTNTEAFF. The chain carries TRBV11-2 and TRBJ1-1, with D unresolved. CDR1 is SGHAT, CDR2 FQNNGV, per germline. This CDR3 is 17 amino acids long. Trimming cost V 2 bases and J 2 bases, with 18 bases left between them.

The rearrangement uses TRBV6-1 and TRBJ2-3; 8 bases map to TRBD2. The V segment lost 0 bases and the J segment 9 bases; nucleotides outside the gene matches: 11. Germline-derived CDR1 and CDR2 are MNHNS and SASEGT. CDR3 length equals 16 residues. The CDR3 DNA is TGTGCCAGCAGTGAAGCTGCGGGAGGCCCTCTTGCGACGCAGTATTTT. This sequence encodes CASSEAAGGPLATQYF.

The chain employs TRBV27 and TRBJ2-4, with D tentatively TRBD1 (6 bases). The CDR3 sequence is 16 residues long. Between the trimmed V and J ends, which lost 4 bases and 0 bases, there was a span of 13 bases. The germline CDR1 and CDR2 sequences are MNHEY and SMNVEV (reference sequence). The CDR3 nucleotides are TGTGCCAGCAGTTCACAGGGTTTTTTAGCCAAAAACATTCAGTACTTC. It codes for CASSSQGFLAKNIQYF.

A single count supports this clone. The gene calls are TRBV7-2 and TRBJ2-5, with D possibly matching TRBD1 (5 bases). V was shortened by 1 base and J by 5 bases, with 11 bases between the two germline ends. The CDR3 totals 14 residues. Germline CDR1 reads SGHTA; CDR2 reads FQGNSA. This CDR3 is CASSLDWSGETQYF. The CDR3 coding sequence is TGTGCCAGCAGCTTAGACTGGTCAGGGGAGACCCAGTACTTC.

In the case of this clone: The junction and the germline gene differ at one end; a read error may be behind it. The chain uses TRBV7-7 and TRBJ2-3; 13 bases match TRBD2. This CDR3 region has 18 residues. From germline, CDR1 is SSHAT and CDR2 FNYEAQ (reference sequence). The CDR3 DNA reads TGTGCTAGCAGCTTACTAGCGGGAGGGTACGCCGGGACAGATACGCAGTATTTT. Translating gives CASSLLAGGYAGTDTQYF.

J is TRBJ1-2 and V is TRBV29-1; a weak D match, TRBD1 (5 bases). From germline, CDR1 is SQVTM and CDR2 ANQGSEA. V gave up 4 bases and J gave up 6 bases, with 18 bases separating them. The CDR3 is 14 amino acids. CDR3 coding DNA: TGCAGCGTTGGTTCCCGGGGGAGGGGCGATGGCTACACCTTC. It codes for CSVGSRGRGDGYTF.